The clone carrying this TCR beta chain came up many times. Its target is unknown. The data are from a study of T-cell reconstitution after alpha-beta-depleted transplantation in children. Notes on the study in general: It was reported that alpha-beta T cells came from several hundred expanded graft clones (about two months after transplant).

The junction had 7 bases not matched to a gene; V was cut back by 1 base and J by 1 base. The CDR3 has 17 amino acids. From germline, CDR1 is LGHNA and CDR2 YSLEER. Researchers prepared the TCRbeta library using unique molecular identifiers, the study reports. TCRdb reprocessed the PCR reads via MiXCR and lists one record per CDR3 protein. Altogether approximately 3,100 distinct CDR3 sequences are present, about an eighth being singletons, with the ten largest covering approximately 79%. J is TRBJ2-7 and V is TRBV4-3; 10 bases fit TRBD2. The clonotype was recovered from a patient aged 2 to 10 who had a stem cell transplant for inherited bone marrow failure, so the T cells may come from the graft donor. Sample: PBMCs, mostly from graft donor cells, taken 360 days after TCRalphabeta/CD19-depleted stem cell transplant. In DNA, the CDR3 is TGCGCCAGCAGCCAAGGCTTAGGACTAGCGGCATCCTACGAGCAGTACTTC. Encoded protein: CASSQGLGLAASYEQYF.